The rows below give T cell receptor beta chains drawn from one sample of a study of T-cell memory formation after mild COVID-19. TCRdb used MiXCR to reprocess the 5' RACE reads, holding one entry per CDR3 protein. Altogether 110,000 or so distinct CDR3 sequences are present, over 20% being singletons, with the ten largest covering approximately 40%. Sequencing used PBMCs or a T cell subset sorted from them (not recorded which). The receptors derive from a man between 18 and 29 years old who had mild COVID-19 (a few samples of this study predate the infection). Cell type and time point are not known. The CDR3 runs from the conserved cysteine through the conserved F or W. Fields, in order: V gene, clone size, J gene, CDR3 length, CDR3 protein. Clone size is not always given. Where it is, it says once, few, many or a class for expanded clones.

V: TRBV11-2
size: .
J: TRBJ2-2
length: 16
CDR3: CASSLEGDRVYGELFF

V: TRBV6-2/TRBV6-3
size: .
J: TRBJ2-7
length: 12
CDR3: CASRRTSYEQYF

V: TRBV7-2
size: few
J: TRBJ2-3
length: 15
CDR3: CASSHSGGRADTQYF

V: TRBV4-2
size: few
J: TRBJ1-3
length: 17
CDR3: CASSQYQISGVGNTIYF

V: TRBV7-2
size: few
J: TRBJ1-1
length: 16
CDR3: CASSLGKVSRNTEAFF

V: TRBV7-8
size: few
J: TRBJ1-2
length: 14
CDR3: CASSLRTPAPGYTF

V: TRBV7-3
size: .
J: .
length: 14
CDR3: CASSPTSGNNEQFF

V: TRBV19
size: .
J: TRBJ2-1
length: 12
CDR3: CATVKTGTEQFF

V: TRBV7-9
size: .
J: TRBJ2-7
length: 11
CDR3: CASSLSLEQYF

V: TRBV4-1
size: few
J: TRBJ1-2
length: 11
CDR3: CASSQKGGYTF

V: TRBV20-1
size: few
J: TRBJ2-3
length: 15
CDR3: CSATGLVPAGDTQYF

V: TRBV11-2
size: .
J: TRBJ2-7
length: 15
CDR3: CASSSRNRESYEQYF

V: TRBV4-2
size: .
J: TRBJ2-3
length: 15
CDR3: CASSQGVGKPDTQYF

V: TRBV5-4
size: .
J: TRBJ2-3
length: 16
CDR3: CASSFWNGGAGDTQYF

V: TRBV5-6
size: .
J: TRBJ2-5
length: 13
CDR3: CASSFGASETQYF

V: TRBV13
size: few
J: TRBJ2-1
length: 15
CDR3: CASRLLAGGPHEQFF

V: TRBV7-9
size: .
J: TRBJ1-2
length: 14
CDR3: CASSLGVGAYGYTF

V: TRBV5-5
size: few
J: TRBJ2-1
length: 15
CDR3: CASSSPHDSYNEQFF